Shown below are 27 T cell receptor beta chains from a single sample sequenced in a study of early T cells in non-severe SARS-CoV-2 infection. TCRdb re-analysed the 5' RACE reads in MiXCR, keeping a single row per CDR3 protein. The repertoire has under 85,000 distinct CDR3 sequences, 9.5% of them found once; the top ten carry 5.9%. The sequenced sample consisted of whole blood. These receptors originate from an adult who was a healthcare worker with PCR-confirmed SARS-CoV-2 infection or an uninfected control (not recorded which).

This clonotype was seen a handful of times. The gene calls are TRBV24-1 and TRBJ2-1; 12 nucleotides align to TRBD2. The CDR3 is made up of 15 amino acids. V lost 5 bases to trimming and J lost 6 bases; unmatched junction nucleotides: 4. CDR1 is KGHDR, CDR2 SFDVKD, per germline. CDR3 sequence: CATSARLAGVNEQFF. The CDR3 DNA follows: TGTGCCACCAGTGCTCGACTAGCGGGAGTCAATGAGCAGTTCTTC.

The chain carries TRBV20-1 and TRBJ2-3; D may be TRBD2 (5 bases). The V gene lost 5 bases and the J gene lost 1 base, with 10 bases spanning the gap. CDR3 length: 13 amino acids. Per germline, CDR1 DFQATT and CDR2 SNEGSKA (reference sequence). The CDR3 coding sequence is TGCAGTGCTTTCACTAGTGGCACAGATACGCAGTATTTT. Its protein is CSAFTSGTDTQYF.

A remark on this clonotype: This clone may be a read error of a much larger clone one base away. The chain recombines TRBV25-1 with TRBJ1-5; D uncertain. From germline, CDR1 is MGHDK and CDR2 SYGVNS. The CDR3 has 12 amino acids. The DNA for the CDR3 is TGTGTCAGCAGTACCTGGGCGGGGCCCCAGCATTTT. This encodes CVSSTWAGPQHF.

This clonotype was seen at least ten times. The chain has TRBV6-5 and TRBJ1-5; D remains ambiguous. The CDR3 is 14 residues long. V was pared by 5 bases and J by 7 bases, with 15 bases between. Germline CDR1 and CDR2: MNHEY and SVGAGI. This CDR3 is CASSDRPGEQPQHF. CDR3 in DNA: TGTGCCAGCAGTGACCGGCCCGGGGAACAGCCCCAGCATTTT.

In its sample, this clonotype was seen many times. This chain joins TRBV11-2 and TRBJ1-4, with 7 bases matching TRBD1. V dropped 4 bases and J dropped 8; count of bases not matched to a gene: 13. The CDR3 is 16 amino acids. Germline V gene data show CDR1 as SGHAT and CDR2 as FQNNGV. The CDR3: CASSSGAGGVSEKLFF. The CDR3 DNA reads TGTGCCAGCAGCTCCGGGGCAGGGGGAGTCTCCGAAAAACTGTTTTTT.

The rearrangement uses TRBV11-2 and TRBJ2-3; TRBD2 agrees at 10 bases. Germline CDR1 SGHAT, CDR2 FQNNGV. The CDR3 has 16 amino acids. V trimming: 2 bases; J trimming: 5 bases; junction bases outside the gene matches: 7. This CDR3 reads CASSLLSGRAGDTQYF. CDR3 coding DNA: TGTGCCAGCAGCTTACTGAGCGGGAGGGCCGGAGATACGCAGTATTTT.

CDR3 in DNA: TGCAGCGTTGGAAGTGCACACCAAAGCACAGATACGCAGTATTTT. This translates into CSVGSAHQSTDTQYF. This chain links TRBV29-1 with TRBJ2-3; the D is unclear. V was shortened by 4 bases and J by 0 bases, with 14 bases between the two germline ends. CDR3 size: 15 residues. The germline V gene encodes CDR1 SQVTM and CDR2 ANQGSEA.

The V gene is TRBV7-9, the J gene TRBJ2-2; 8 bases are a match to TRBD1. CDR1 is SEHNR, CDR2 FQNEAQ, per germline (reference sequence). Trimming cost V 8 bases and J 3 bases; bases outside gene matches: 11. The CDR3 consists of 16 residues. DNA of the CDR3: TGTGCCAGCGGCGGCCGGGACAGGATTTACACCGGGGAGCTGTTTTTT. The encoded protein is CASGGRDRIYTGELFF.

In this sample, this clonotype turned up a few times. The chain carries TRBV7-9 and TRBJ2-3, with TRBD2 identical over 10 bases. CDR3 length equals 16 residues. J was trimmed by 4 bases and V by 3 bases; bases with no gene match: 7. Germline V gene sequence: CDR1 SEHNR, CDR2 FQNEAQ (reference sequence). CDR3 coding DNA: TGTGCCAGCAGCTTCGTCAGCGGGGGGGAAGCAGATACGCAGTATTTT. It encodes CASSFVSGGEADTQYF.

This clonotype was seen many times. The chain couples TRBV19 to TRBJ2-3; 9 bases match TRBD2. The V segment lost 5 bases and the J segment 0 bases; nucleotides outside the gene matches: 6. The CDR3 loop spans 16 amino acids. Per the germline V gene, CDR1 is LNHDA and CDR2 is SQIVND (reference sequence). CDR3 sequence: CASSDLAGKSTDTQYF. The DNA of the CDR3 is TGTGCCAGTAGTGATCTAGCGGGAAAAAGCACAGATACGCAGTATTTT.

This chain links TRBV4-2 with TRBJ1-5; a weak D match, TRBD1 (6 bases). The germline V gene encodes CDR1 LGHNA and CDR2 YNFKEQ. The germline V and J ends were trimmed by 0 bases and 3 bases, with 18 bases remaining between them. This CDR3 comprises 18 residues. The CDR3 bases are TGTGCCAGCAGCCAAGAGGTAGGGGAGGGGACAATCAATCAGCCCCAGCATTTT. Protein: CASSQEVGEGTINQPQHF.

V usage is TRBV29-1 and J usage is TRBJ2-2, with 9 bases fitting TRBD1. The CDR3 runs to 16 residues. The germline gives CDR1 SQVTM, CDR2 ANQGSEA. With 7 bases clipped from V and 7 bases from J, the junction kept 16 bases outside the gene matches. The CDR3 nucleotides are TGCAGCGCAACTACCCAGGGGACAGGGAAAAACGGGGAGCTGTTTTTT. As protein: CSATTQGTGKNGELFF.

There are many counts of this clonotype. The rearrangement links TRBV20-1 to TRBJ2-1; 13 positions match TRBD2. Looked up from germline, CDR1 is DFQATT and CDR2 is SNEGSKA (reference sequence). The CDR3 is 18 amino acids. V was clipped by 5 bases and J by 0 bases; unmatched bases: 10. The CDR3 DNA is TGCAGTGCTCAAACCGGACTAGCGGGAGCCCGCTCCTACAATGAGCAGTTCTTC. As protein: CSAQTGLAGARSYNEQFF.

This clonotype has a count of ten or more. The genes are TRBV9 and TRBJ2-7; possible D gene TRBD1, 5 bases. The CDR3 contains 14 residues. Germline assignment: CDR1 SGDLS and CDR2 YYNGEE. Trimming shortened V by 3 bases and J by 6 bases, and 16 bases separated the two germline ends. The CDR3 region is CASSAMQGLGEQYF. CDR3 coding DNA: TGTGCCAGCAGCGCAATGCAGGGTTTGGGCGAGCAGTACTTC.

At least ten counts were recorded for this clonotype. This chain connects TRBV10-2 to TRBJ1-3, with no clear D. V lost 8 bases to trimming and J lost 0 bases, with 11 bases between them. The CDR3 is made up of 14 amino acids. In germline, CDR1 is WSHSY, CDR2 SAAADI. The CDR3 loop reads CASGGRISGNTIYF. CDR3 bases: TGCGCCAGCGGCGGACGTATCTCTGGAAACACCATATATTTT.

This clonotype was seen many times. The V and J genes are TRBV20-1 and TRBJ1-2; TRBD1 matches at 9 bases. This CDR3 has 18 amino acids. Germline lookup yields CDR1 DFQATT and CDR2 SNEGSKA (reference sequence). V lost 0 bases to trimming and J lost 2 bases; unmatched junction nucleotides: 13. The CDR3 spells CSARDPDRGQTYNYGYTF. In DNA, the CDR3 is TGCAGTGCTAGAGATCCGGACAGGGGCCAAACCTACAACTATGGCTACACCTTC.

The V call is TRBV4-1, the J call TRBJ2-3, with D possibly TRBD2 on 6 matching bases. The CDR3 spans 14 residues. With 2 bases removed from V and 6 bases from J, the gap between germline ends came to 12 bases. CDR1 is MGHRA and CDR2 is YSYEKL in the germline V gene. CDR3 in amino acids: CASSQRLVPDTQYF. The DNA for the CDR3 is TGCGCCAGCAGCCAAAGACTAGTTCCGGATACGCAGTATTTT.

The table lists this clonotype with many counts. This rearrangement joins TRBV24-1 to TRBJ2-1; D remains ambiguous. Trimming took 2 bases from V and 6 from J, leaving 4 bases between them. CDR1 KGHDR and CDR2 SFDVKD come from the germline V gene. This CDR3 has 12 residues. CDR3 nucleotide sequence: TGTGCCACCAGTGATTACCCCAATGAGCAGTTCTTC. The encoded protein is CATSDYPNEQFF.

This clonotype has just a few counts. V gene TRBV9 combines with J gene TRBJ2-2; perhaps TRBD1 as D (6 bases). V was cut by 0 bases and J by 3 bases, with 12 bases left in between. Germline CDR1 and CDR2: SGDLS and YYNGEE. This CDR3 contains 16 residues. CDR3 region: CASSVGRGWDTGELFF. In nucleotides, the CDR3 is TGTGCCAGCAGCGTAGGCAGGGGCTGGGACACCGGGGAGCTGTTTTTT.

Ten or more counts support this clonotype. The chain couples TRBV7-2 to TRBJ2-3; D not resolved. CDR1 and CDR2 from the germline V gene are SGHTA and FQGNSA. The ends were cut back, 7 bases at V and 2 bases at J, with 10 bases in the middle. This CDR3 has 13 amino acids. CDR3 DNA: TGTGCCAGCAAGGGCTACAACACAGATACGCAGTATTTT. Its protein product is CASKGYNTDTQYF.

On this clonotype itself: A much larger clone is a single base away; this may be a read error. Written as DNA, the CDR3 is TGCAGCGTTGACGAGGGAACAGATACGCAGTATTTT. Residues: CSVDEGTDTQYF. This chain uses TRBV29-1 with TRBJ2-3, with a possible D match to TRBD2 (5 bases). Germline CDR1 is SQVTM and CDR2 is ANQGSEA. This CDR3 is 12 amino acids long. V was pared by 3 bases and J by 3 bases, with 7 bases between.

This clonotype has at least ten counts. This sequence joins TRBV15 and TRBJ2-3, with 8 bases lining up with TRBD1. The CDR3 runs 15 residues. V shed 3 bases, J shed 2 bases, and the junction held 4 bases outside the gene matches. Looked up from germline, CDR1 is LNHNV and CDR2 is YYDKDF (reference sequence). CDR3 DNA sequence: TGTGCCACCAGCAGGGTCAGGGGGCCCACAGATACGCAGTATTTT. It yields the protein CATSRVRGPTDTQYF.

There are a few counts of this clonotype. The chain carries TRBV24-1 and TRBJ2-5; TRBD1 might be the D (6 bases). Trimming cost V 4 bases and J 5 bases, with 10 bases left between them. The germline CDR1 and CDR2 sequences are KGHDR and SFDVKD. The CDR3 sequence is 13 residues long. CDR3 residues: CATSDPGVETQYF. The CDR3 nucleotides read TGTGCCACCAGTGACCCAGGGGTTGAGACCCAGTACTTC.

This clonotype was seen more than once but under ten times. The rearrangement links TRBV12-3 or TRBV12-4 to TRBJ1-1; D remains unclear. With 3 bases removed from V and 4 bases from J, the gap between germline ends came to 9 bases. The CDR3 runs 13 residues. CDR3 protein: CASSFGQITEAFF. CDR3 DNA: TGTGCCAGCAGTTTCGGCCAGATCACTGAAGCTTTCTTT.

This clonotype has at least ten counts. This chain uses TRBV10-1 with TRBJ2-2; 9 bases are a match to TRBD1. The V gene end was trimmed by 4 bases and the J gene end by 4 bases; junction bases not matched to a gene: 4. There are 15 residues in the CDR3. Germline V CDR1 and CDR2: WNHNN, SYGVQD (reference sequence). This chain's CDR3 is CASSAQGAGTGELFF. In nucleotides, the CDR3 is TGCGCCAGCAGTGCACAGGGGGCCGGCACCGGGGAGCTGTTTTTT.

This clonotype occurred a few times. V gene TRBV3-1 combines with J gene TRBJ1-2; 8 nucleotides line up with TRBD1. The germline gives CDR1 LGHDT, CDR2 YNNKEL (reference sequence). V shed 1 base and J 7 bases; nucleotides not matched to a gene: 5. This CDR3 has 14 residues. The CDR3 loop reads CASSQGVRGPGYTF. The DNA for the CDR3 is TGTGCCAGCAGCCAAGGCGTCAGGGGGCCTGGCTACACCTTC.

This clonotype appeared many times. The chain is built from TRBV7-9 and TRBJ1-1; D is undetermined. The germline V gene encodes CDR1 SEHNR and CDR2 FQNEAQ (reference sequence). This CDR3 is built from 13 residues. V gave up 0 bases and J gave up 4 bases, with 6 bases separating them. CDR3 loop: CASSLAPGTEAFF. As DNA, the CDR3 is TGTGCCAGCAGCTTAGCGCCTGGCACTGAAGCTTTCTTT.